This T cell receptor beta chain was identified during a study of blood T cell repertoires in COVID-19 (TCRdb year 2020). Broadly, across the study: Samples from collaborators originated in the United States, Italy and Spain and spanned both the acute and convalescent phases of COVID-19. The material from the prospective study consisted of cDNA or gDNA derived from T cells, B-cell-depleted T cells, or PBMCs. Deeply sampled blood TCRbeta repertoires from subjects exposed to, actively infected with, or recovered from COVID-19 were included in the dataset. The repertoires were made available in a free public database intended to serve as a resource for research on the immune response to SARS-CoV-2. Samples were obtained from the ongoing ImmuneRACE study (first 160 participants) and from 1,254 subjects provided by 6 global collaborators. Sample metadata almost always included a de-identified subject ID, COVID-19 status, age in years and sex. Where HLA class I and class II types were available, the types were taken from metadata supplied by the sample provider, not from assay-based typing.

Overall results and qualifications from the work: The amount of clinical and demographic metadata varied by source and participant and was provided uncurated.

The immunoSEQ Assay, a bias-controlled multiplex PCR, was used to amplify TCRbeta CDR3 regions from genomic DNA. In the original analysis: Nucleated cell counts per sample were estimated from amplification of reference gene primers within the assay. To quantify the absolute abundance of each unique TCRbeta CDR3 rearrangement, sequence reads were collapsed and filtered. For each sample, productive Simpson clonality was calculated as the square root of Simpson's diversity index over productive rearrangements. This is the immuneACCESS table as TCRdb keeps it, with only in-frame sequences that have V and J called. A part of the clones is gone; compared with another copy, unresolved V genes explain less than half, and the rest is unexplained. That table supplies the V and J calls and clone size; D and trimming were determined from the DNA. The sample includes around 270,000 clones, with approximately 90% observed a single time. The ten most abundant clones make up 4.6% of the sample.

Whole blood was collected in K2EDTA tubes by collaborating institutions according to the institutions' own protocols. For TCRbeta analysis, collaborators shipped samples in one of three forms: frozen whole blood, isolated PBMCs, or DNA extracted from either of those sample types. In the case of this clone: Its antigen specificity is not known. The sample holds no much larger clone one base away, and base qualities are not on file.

The CDR3 spans 13 residues, from the cysteine through the phenylalanine. Solely the CDR3 DNA is kept, with 39 bases framed from the first base. CDR1 and CDR2 are drawn from the germline V gene (reference sequence): LNHDA, SQIVND. Trimming costs V 7 bases and J 1 base, and their ends lie 10 bases apart. The sequence is built from TRBV19 and TRBJ1-2, with the D segment identity uncertain. Material: peripheral blood. The origin of this receptor is a man aged 40-49 years with acute or convalescent COVID-19. The CDR3 in this case is CASKRSRNYGYTF. Here is the DNA: TGTGCCAGTAAGAGAAGTCGTAACTATGGCTACACCTTC.